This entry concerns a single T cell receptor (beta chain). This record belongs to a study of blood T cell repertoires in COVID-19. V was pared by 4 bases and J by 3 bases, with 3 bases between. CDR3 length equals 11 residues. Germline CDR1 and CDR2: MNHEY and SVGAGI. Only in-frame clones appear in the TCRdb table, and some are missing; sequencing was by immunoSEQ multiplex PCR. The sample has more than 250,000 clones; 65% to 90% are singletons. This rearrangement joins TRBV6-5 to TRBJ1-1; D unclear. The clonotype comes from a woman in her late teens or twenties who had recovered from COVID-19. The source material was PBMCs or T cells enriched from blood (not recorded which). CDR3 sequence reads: CASSSYTEAFF. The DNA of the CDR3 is TGTGCCAGCAGTTCCTACACTGAAGCTTTCTTT.